This TCR beta chain derives from a study of shared clonotypes between healthy human individuals. About the study: Donors, aged 18 to 49, were a couple of women and three men. Three plates were used per donor for CD4 naive, three for CD4 memory, two for CD8 naive and one for CD8 memory.

V shed 0 bases and J shed 5 bases, with 14 bases lying between them. CDR3 length: 15 residues. CDR1 SGHTS and CDR2 YDEGEE come from the germline V gene. Healthy and HIV-negative, the adult donors had no recent acute infections or vaccinations. Repertoires were generated with immunoSEQ multiplex PCR, while TCRdb's copy carries only in-frame clones and drops some. This sample has some 2,400,000 clones; approximately 96% occur once, and the top ten carry about 0.13%. The clonotype comes from a young man in good health. The chain recombines TRBV5-8 with TRBJ2-5; D is undetermined. The sequenced sample consisted of naive CD4+ T cells sorted from blood. Subset described: CD45RA+ positively selected. The CDR3 sequence: CASSLEGRLTETQYF. CDR3 nucleotide sequence: TGTGCCAGCAGCTTGGAGGGCAGACTTACGGAGACCCAGTACTTC. Combining the CDR3 with reference TRBV5-8 and TRBJ2-5 gives the whole variable domain EAGVTQSPTHLIKTRGQQATLRCSPISGHTSVYWYQQALGLGLQFLLWYDEGEERNRGNFPPRFSGRQFPNYSSELNVNALELEDSALYLCASSLEGRLTETQYFGPGTRLLVL.